The 19 T cell receptor beta chains below were found in one sample sequenced in a study of T cell responses to AZD1222 COVID-19 vaccine. Clones were read by immunoSEQ multiplex PCR, and TCRdb kept only the in-frame ones, dropping some. This table holds 180,000 or so clones, roughly 93% found once. The source was peripheral blood, collected 28 days after the second dose of the MenACWY control vaccine. These receptors were collected from an adult who received the MenACWY meningococcal vaccine as a control.

DNA for the CDR3: TGTGCCAGTAGTATGGGGACAGGAAGGAACTATGGCTACACCTTC. Translation: CASSMGTGRNYGYTF. The V and J genes are TRBV19 and TRBJ1-2; 8 positions match TRBD1. Germline loops: CDR1 LNHDA, CDR2 SQIVND (reference sequence). This CDR3 comprises 15 residues. The V segment lost 3 bases and the J segment 2 bases; nucleotides outside the gene matches: 5.

This rearrangement joins TRBV28 to TRBJ1-2; 9 bases agree with TRBD1. V lost 7 bases and J lost 3; bases outside the gene matches: 9. Germline CDR1 reads MDHEN; CDR2 reads SYDVKM. This CDR3 is built from 15 residues. CDR3: CASTRQGEAYYGYTF. Written as DNA, the CDR3 is TGTGCCAGCACCCGACAGGGGGAGGCATACTATGGCTACACCTTC.

This clone appeared once. The identical CDR3 is also encoded by other nucleotide sequences in the sample. The V and J genes are TRBV15 and TRBJ1-2; TRBD1 matches at 7 bases. V shed 6 bases and J 2 bases; nucleotides not matched to a gene: 3. Per the germline V gene, CDR1 is LNHNV and CDR2 is YYDKDF (reference sequence). The CDR3 consists of 13 residues. The CDR3 reads CATSPDRNYGYTF. The CDR3 DNA reads as TGTGCCACCAGTCCGGACAGGAACTATGGCTACACCTTC.

The chain couples TRBV5-5 to TRBJ1-5; TRBD1 agrees at 7 bases. The CDR3 is 16 residues long. Trimming cost V 4 bases and J 7 bases; bases outside gene matches: 14. Germline V CDR1 and CDR2: SGHKS, YYEKEE (reference sequence). As DNA, the CDR3 is TGTGCCAGCAGCGTATACGGACAGGTAGACGGGCAGCCCCAGCATTTT. This codes for CASSVYGQVDGQPQHF.

The V and J genes are TRBV9 and TRBJ1-4, with 7 bases aligning to TRBD1. Germline values: CDR1 SGDLS, CDR2 YYNGEE. This CDR3 is built from 16 residues. V trimming: 3 bases; J trimming: 1 base; junction bases outside the gene matches: 6. As DNA, the CDR3 is TGTGCCAGCAGCGGAGAATCAGGGGGAACTAATGAAAAACTGTTTTTT. As protein: CASSGESGGTNEKLFF.

This rearrangement joins TRBV6-6 to TRBJ1-5, with TRBD1 as a possible D gene (6 bases). From germline, CDR1 is MNHNY and CDR2 SVGAGI (reference sequence). The CDR3 is made up of 16 amino acids. The ends were cut back, 6 bases at V and 0 bases at J, with 15 bases in the middle. CDR3 protein: CASSPDSLYSNQPQHF. The CDR3 nucleotides read TGTGCCAGCAGCCCGGACAGCCTTTATAGCAATCAGCCCCAGCATTTT.

V and J are TRBV19 and TRBJ1-2; D remains ambiguous. V lost 7 bases and J lost 4, with 16 bases in between. This CDR3 spans 14 amino acids. Germline V gene sequence: CDR1 LNHDA, CDR2 SQIVND (reference sequence). The CDR3 DNA sequence: TGTGCCAGTATACTGGATCGGGCGGGCTATGGCTACACCTTC. It encodes CASILDRAGYGYTF.

The CDR3 reads CASSIGQGRNYGYTF. The CDR3 nucleotides read TGTGCCAGTAGTATAGGACAGGGGCGGAACTATGGCTACACCTTC. The J gene is TRBJ1-2, the V gene TRBV19; 8 bases are shared with TRBD1. This CDR3 is built from 15 residues. The J segment lost 2 bases and the V segment lost 1 base, leaving 3 bases of the junction unmatched. Germline CDR1 and CDR2: LNHDA and SQIVND (reference sequence).

The V gene is TRBV30, the J gene TRBJ1-2, with D perhaps matching TRBD1 (5 bases). The germline V gene has CDR1 GTSNPN and CDR2 SVGIG (reference sequence). Trimming removed 3 bases from V and 7 bases from J, with 18 bases in between. The CDR3 runs 14 residues. Here the CDR3 reads CAWRRGTRTGGYTF. The CDR3 region has the DNA TGTGCCTGGAGAAGAGGGACGCGGACTGGTGGCTACACCTTC.

For this clone: Other DNA variants within this sample encode the same CDR3. The chain uses TRBV12-3 or TRBV12-4 and TRBJ1-1; D is uncertain. Trimming cost V 2 bases and J 5 bases, with 9 bases left between them. The CDR3 is made up of 13 amino acids. The CDR3 DNA sequence: TGTGCCAGCAGTTTACTTAGAGGGACTGAAGCTTTCTTT. Protein sequence: CASSLLRGTEAFF.

This clone appeared a single time. The chain joins TRBV13 to TRBJ2-7; 10 bases are shared with TRBD1. J was trimmed by 2 bases and V by 1 base; bases with no gene match: 5. This CDR3 is built from 16 residues. Per germline, CDR1 PRHDT and CDR2 FYEKMQ (reference sequence). This CDR3 reads CASSLVTGGEPYEQYF. As DNA, the CDR3 is TGTGCCAGCAGCTTAGTGACAGGGGGCGAACCCTACGAGCAGTACTTC.

V is TRBV30 and J is TRBJ1-5; TRBD1 matches 7 bases. This CDR3 contains 14 residues. V was clipped by 2 bases and J by 0 bases; unmatched bases: 1. The germline CDR1 and CDR2 sequences are GTSNPN and SVGIG (reference sequence). The CDR3 DNA sequence: TGTGCCTGGAGTCGACAGGGTAGCAATCAGCCCCAGCATTTT. Translation: CAWSRQGSNQPQHF.

The genes are TRBV7-3 and TRBJ2-2; 7 bases map to TRBD1. The CDR3 runs to 16 residues. Germline CDR1 reads SGHTA; CDR2 reads FQGTGA. Losses at the gene ends were 4 bases for V and 4 bases for J; bases not matched to a gene: 9. CDR3 nucleotide sequence: TGTGCCAGCAGCTCAACAGGGGCTGCCGGCACCGGGGAGCTGTTTTTT. It translates to CASSSTGAAGTGELFF. The variable domain in full, with the rest retrieved from reference TRBV7-3 and TRBJ2-2, is GAGVSQTPSNKVTEKGKYVELRCDPISGHTALYWYRQSLGQGPEFLIYFQGTGAADDSGLPNDRFFAVRPEGSVSTLKIQRTERGDSAVYLCASSSTGAAGTGELFFGEGSRLTVL.

This chain connects TRBV10-3 to TRBJ1-4, with D hard to call. V was shortened by 0 bases and J by 6 bases, with 11 bases between the two germline ends. The CDR3 covers 15 residues. Germline assignment: CDR1 ENHRY and CDR2 SYGVKD. CDR3 protein: CAISESTRADEKLFF. The CDR3 DNA reads TGTGCCATCAGTGAGTCGACCAGAGCTGATGAAAAACTGTTTTTT.

The gene calls are TRBV6-5 and TRBJ2-7; 7 nucleotides agree with TRBD2. V gave up 6 bases and J gave up 3 bases; unmatched junction bases: 11. This CDR3 is 15 amino acids long. Germline V gene data show CDR1 as MNHEY and CDR2 as SVGAGI. CDR3 nucleotides: TGTGCCAGCAGCAGCGGGACTCTAGGCGTCTACGAGCAGTACTTC. Translated, it gives CASSSGTLGVYEQYF.

This chain joins TRBV7-8 and TRBJ1-1; 9 bases align to TRBD1. Trimming removed 3 bases from V and 3 bases from J; junction bases left unmatched: 2. CDR1 is SGHVS, CDR2 FQNEAQ, per germline. The CDR3 is 14 amino acids. The CDR3 protein is CASSFGQGHTEAFF. The CDR3, as DNA: TGTGCCAGCAGCTTCGGACAGGGGCACACTGAAGCTTTCTTT.

Here the CDR3 DNA reads TGTGCCAGCAGTGAATTCCCAGGGCCATACAATGAGCAGTTCTTC. It translates to CASSEFPGPYNEQFF. This rearrangement joins TRBV6-1 to TRBJ2-1; D may be TRBD1 (5 bases). Germline values: CDR1 MNHNS, CDR2 SASEGT. Trimming shortened V by 2 bases and J by 4 bases, and 12 bases separated the two germline ends. This CDR3 contains 15 residues.

The rearrangement links TRBV9 to TRBJ1-2; 9 positions agree with TRBD1. CDR1 and CDR2 from the germline V gene are SGDLS and YYNGEE. The trim removed 7 bases at V and 8 bases at J, leaving 9 bases unmatched. The CDR3 totals 13 residues. CDR3 sequence reads: CASAPGTGFGYTF. CDR3 coding DNA: TGTGCCAGCGCCCCTGGGACAGGGTTCGGCTACACCTTC. Full variable domain (rest looked up from reference TRBV9 and TRBJ1-2): DSGVTQTPKHLITATGQRVTLRCSPRSGDLSVYWYQQSLDQGLQFLIQYYNGEERAKGNILERFSAQQFPDLHSELNLSSLELGDSALYFCASAPGTGFGYTFGSGTRLTVV.

The chain joins TRBV6-5 to TRBJ2-7; tentative D call: TRBD1 (5 bases). The germline V gene encodes CDR1 MNHEY and CDR2 SVGAGI. This CDR3 region has 15 residues. V gave up 6 bases and J gave up 7 bases, with 22 bases separating them. This CDR3 is CASRLQATRPGEQYF. The CDR3 DNA follows: TGTGCCAGCAGGTTACAGGCCACCCGGCCGGGTGAGCAGTACTTC.